One and the same sample provided the 6 T cell receptor beta chains below, sequenced in a study of OX40 agonist ivuxolimab in advanced cancers. The method was immunoSEQ multiplex PCR; TCRdb's version includes in-frame clones alone and lacks a portion of them. The data show 28,000 or so clones, roughly nine tenths seen once. The source material was CD4+ or CD8+ T cells sorted from blood, sampled in a trial of the OX40 agonist ivuxolimab. The receptors were sampled from an adult with an advanced solid tumor such as melanoma, head and neck, liver or kidney cancer.

The count of this clone is one. J is TRBJ2-7 and V is TRBV7-6; possibly TRBD1 or TRBD2 for D (7 bases each). Trimming stripped 4 bases from V and 1 base from J, with 11 bases between. CDR1 SGHVS and CDR2 FNYEAQ come from the germline V gene. The CDR3 extends over 14 amino acids. DNA of the CDR3: TGTGCCAGCAGCTCAGGGGGGGGATCCTACGAGCAGTACTTC. Its translation: CASSSGGGSYEQYF.

CDR3 loop: CASSLWTGMGNYGYTF. Written as DNA, the CDR3 is TGTGCCAGCAGCTTGTGGACTGGGATGGGAAACTATGGCTACACCTTC. The J gene is TRBJ1-2, the V gene TRBV5-4, with no clear D. Trimming pared 1 base from V and 2 bases from J, leaving 15 bases between. CDR3 size: 16 residues. Germline assignment: CDR1 SGHNT and CDR2 YYREEE (reference sequence).

V gene TRBV1 combines with J gene TRBJ1-1. TRBV1 is labeled a pseudogene. The CDR3 is 19 amino acids. Written as DNA, the CDR3 is TGCACCAGCAGCCAAGCGGGGACTGAGCTCGAGGTGGCGTTTAATGAAGCTTTCTTT. Its protein is CTSSQAGTELEVAFNEAFF.

This clone is large (0.1 to 1%) by share. The chain employs TRBV11-2 and TRBJ1-5, with D unclear. Trimming left V 0 bases short and J 3 bases short, with 6 bases between. This CDR3 has 14 residues. Germline CDR1 is SGHAT and CDR2 is FQNNGV. In DNA, the CDR3 is TGTGCCAGCAGCTTAGAAGGAGACAATCAGCCCCAGCATTTT. Protein sequence: CASSLEGDNQPQHF. The full variable domain, with the rest looked up from reference TRBV11-2 and TRBJ1-5, is EAGVAQSPRYKIIEKRQSVAFWCNPISGHATLYWYQQILGQGPKLLIQFQNNGVVDDSQLPKDRFSAERLKGVDSTLKIQPAKLEDSAVYLCASSLEGDNQPQHFGDGTRLSIL.

V usage is TRBV27 and J usage is TRBJ2-1, with D maybe TRBD2 (7 bases). The length of the CDR3 is 16 residues. The V end lost 6 bases, the J end lost 1 base, and 16 bases lay between the germline ends. CDR1 and CDR2 from the germline V gene are MNHEY and SMNVEV (reference sequence). The chain's CDR3 is CASSHLGGASYNEQFF. DNA for the CDR3: TGTGCCAGCAGCCACTTAGGGGGGGCTTCCTACAATGAGCAGTTCTTC.

The V gene is TRBV9, the J gene TRBJ2-7, with a possible D match to TRBD2 (6 bases). The CDR3 covers 13 residues. Trimming cost V 3 bases and J 8 bases, with 15 bases left between them. Germline loops: CDR1 SGDLS, CDR2 YYNGEE. CDR3 in amino acids: CASSARGEVKQYF. The DNA of the CDR3 is TGTGCCAGCAGCGCGCGTGGGGAGGTAAAGCAGTACTTC.